Listed here are 16 T cell receptor beta chains from one sample, sequenced in a study of T cells in Graves' hyperthyroidism and ophthalmopathy. TCR beta CDR3 regions were amplified from RNA transcripts. First-round RT-PCR targeting the TCR CDR3 was performed with the HTBI primer set. TCRdb analysed the multiplex PCR reads with MiXCR anew, one entry per CDR3 protein. The data hold 600,000 or so distinct CDR3 sequences, with approximately 15% observed a single time. Sequenced input: blood. These receptors were taken from a young woman with Graves' ophthalmopathy.

This clonotype occurred many times. This rearrangement joins TRBV20-1 to TRBJ2-7; 9 bases match TRBD2. The CDR3 is made up of 14 amino acids. J gave up 2 bases and V 7 bases, and 9 bases lay outside the gene matches. Germline CDR1 reads DFQATT; CDR2 reads SNEGSKA (reference sequence). The CDR3 region has the DNA TGCAGTGGACGGGTGGCTAGCGGGACCTACGAGCAGTACTTC. This sequence encodes CSGRVASGTYEQYF.

For the CDR3, the DNA is TGTGCTAGTGGTTTGGGAACTAGCGGGAGGTCCAACCCCTACAATGAGCAGTTCTTC. It specifies CASGLGTSGRSNPYNEQFF. V and J are TRBV12-5 and TRBJ2-1; 12 bases match TRBD2. Germline CDR1 LGHNT, CDR2 FRNRAP. The CDR3 loop spans 19 amino acids. With V trimmed by 1 base and J by 2 bases, 9 bases remained unmatched.

This clonotype appeared many times. This chain joins TRBV18 and TRBJ1-5; D call uncertain. This CDR3 comprises 14 residues. V gave up 3 bases and J gave up 4 bases, with 10 bases separating them. The germline V gene encodes CDR1 KGHSH and CDR2 LQKENI. DNA for the CDR3: TGTGCCAGCTCACCGGCGGACGGGAATCAGCCCCAGCATTTT. It codes for CASSPADGNQPQHF.

CDR3 DNA sequence: TGCAGTGCTAGCGGGACAGGGCTCCCCCAGCATTTT. The encoded protein is CSASGTGLPQHF. The J gene is TRBJ1-5, the V gene TRBV20-1; 9 bases are shared with TRBD1. The CDR3 length is 12 residues. The germline CDR1 and CDR2 sequences are DFQATT and SNEGSKA (reference sequence). The ends lost 3 bases at V and 10 bases at J; junction bases unmatched: 4.

In its sample, this clonotype was seen a few times. The V gene is TRBV19, the J gene TRBJ2-5; 9 bases match TRBD2. The CDR3 loop spans 15 amino acids. V was clipped by 5 bases and J by 3 bases; unmatched bases: 7. Germline loops: CDR1 LNHDA, CDR2 SQIVND (reference sequence). CDR3 residues: CASSDLAGPKETQYF. As DNA, the CDR3 is TGTGCCAGTAGTGATCTAGCGGGACCTAAAGAGACCCAGTACTTC.

This clonotype has a count of ten or more. CDR3 sequence: CASSETPDYLSYEQYF. For the CDR3, the DNA is TGTGCCAGCAGTGAGACCCCTGACTACCTTAGCTACGAGCAGTACTTC. This chain joins TRBV6-1 and TRBJ2-7, with D possibly being TRBD2 (5 bases). V lost 3 bases to trimming and J lost 3 bases, with 18 bases between them. CDR1 is MNHNS and CDR2 is SASEGT in the germline V gene. CDR3 length equals 16 residues.

The chain joins TRBV18 to TRBJ2-2, with a weak D call TRBD2 (5 bases). This CDR3 spans 16 amino acids. Per germline, CDR1 KGHSH and CDR2 LQKENI. V was clipped by 2 bases and J by 1 base, with 11 bases between them. DNA of the CDR3: TGTGCCAGCTCACCATTGGGGAGAAAGAACACCGGGGAGCTGTTTTTT. Its translation is CASSPLGRKNTGELFF. Variable domain in full (rest from reference TRBV18 and TRBJ2-2): NAGVMQNPRHLVRRRGQEARLRCSPMKGHSHVYWYRQLPEEGLKFMVYLQKENIIDESGMPKERFSAEFPKEGPSILRIQQVVRGDSAAYFCASSPLGRKNTGELFFGEGSRLTVL.

This clonotype has at least ten counts. The chain employs TRBV29-1 and TRBJ2-3; D unclear. This CDR3 is 13 amino acids long. V lost 5 bases and J 2 bases, leaving 11 bases between the germline ends. Germline V lookup: CDR1 SQVTM, CDR2 ANQGSEA. CDR3: CSVYLDDTDTQYF. DNA for the CDR3: TGCAGCGTTTACCTTGACGACACAGATACGCAGTATTTT.

The J gene is TRBJ2-1, the V gene TRBV2; 9 positions match TRBD2. From germline, CDR1 is SNHLY and CDR2 FYNNEI. Losses at the gene ends were 2 bases for V and 9 bases for J; bases not matched to a gene: 8. The CDR3 has 15 amino acids. CDR3 loop: CASSELAGRAPEQFF. Here the CDR3 DNA reads TGTGCCAGCAGTGAACTAGCGGGGAGGGCCCCTGAGCAGTTCTTC.

This clonotype showed up many times. The chain combines TRBV24-1 with TRBJ2-1; D may be TRBD1 (5 bases). This CDR3 contains 12 residues. CDR1 and CDR2 from the germline V gene are KGHDR and SFDVKD. The ends were cut back, 4 bases at V and 5 bases at J, with 5 bases in the middle. The CDR3 reads CATSDRDNEQFF. The CDR3 bases are TGTGCCACCAGTGACAGGGACAATGAGCAGTTCTTC.

This clonotype was picked up many times. The V gene is TRBV6-1, the J gene TRBJ2-7; 7 nucleotides match TRBD1. CDR1 is MNHNS, CDR2 SASEGT, per germline. This CDR3 contains 13 residues. The trim removed 5 bases at V and 4 bases at J, leaving 5 bases unmatched. The CDR3 loop reads CASSSNRGYEQYF. In DNA, the CDR3 is TGTGCCAGCAGTTCAAACAGGGGTTACGAGCAGTACTTC.

This clonotype was detected many times. The rearrangement uses TRBV12-3 or TRBV12-4 and TRBJ1-1; no reliable D call. V was shortened by 5 bases and J by 4 bases, with 14 bases between the two germline ends. The CDR3 loop spans 14 amino acids. This CDR3 is CASSLSFSITEAFF. For the CDR3, the DNA is TGTGCCAGCAGTCTATCTTTTAGTATCACTGAAGCTTTCTTT.

This clonotype was detected ten times or more. This chain links TRBV11-2 with TRBJ2-1; D perhaps matches TRBD2 (5 bases). The germline V and J ends were trimmed by 2 bases and 0 bases, with 14 bases remaining between them. The CDR3 covers 17 residues. Per germline, CDR1 SGHAT and CDR2 FQNNGV. The CDR3 nucleotides are TGTGCCAGCAGCTTATTGGGAGCGATTTACTCCTACAATGAGCAGTTCTTC. It specifies CASSLLGAIYSYNEQFF. The complete variable domain, with remaining parts taken from reference TRBV11-2 and TRBJ2-1, reads EAGVAQSPRYKIIEKRQSVAFWCNPISGHATLYWYQQILGQGPKLLIQFQNNGVVDDSQLPKDRFSAERLKGVDSTLKIQPAKLEDSAVYLCASSLLGAIYSYNEQFFGPGTRLTVL.

This clonotype appeared a few times. V gene TRBV7-2 combines with J gene TRBJ2-7, with TRBD2 as a possible D gene (5 bases). The ends were cut back, 5 bases at V and 2 bases at J, with 16 bases in the middle. The germline CDR1 and CDR2 sequences are SGHTA and FQGNSA. The CDR3 runs 15 residues. The CDR3 here is CASSSLGSRPYEQYF. The CDR3 DNA is TGTGCCAGCAGCAGCTTAGGGAGCAGGCCCTACGAGCAGTACTTC.

The table lists this clonotype with a few counts. This chain links TRBV30 with TRBJ2-1, with D maybe TRBD1 (6 bases). CDR3 length: 13 residues. CDR1 is GTSNPN and CDR2 is SVGIG in the germline V gene (reference sequence). Trimming pared 5 bases from V and 6 bases from J, leaving 14 bases between. CDR3 bases: TGTGCCTGGGGGGTTGGACAGTTCAATGAGCAGTTCTTC. Protein sequence: CAWGVGQFNEQFF.

This clonotype was counted many times. CDR3 nucleotides: TGTGCCTGGAGGACGGGGCCGAACACTGAAGCTTTCTTT. Protein product: CAWRTGPNTEAFF. The V call is TRBV30, the J call TRBJ1-1; D may be TRBD1 (5 bases). Germline V gene sequence: CDR1 GTSNPN, CDR2 SVGIG (reference sequence). The CDR3 length is 13 residues. Trimming removed 3 bases from V and 1 base from J, with 9 bases in between.